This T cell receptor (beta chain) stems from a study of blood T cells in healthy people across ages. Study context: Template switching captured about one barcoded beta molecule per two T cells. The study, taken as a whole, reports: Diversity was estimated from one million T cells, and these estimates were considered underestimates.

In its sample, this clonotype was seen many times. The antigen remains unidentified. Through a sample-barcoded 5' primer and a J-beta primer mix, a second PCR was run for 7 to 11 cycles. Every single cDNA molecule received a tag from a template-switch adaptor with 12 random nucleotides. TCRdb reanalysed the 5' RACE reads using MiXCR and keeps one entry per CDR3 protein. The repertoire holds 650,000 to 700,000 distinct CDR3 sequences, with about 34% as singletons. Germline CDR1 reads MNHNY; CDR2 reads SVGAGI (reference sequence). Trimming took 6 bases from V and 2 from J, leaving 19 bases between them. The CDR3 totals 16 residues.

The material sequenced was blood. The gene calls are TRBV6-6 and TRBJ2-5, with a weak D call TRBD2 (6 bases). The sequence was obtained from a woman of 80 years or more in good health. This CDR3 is CASSRPGLRGQETQYF. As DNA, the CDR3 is TGTGCCAGCAGCAGACCGGGACTCCGCGGGCAAGAGACCCAGTACTTC.